This paragraph covers one T cell receptor (beta chain) sequence. Its specificity is unknown. The sample is drawn from a study of OX40 agonist ivuxolimab in advanced cancers. Study background: Enrolled patients in dose escalation had cancers that were hepatocellular carcinoma, melanoma, renal cell or head and neck cancer. General study results and limits: Certain nonresponders additionally had low normalized T-cell clonal expansion. Clonal expansion from baseline to week 6 occurred in both CD4+ and CD8+ T cells.

The CDR3 spans 15 residues. Per the germline V gene, CDR1 is MGHRA and CDR2 is YSYEKL. Trimming shortened V by 0 bases and J by 3 bases, and 11 bases separated the two germline ends. Libraries were prepared by immunoSEQ multiplex PCR; TCRdb keeps only in-frame clonotypes and omits some of them. The table records tens of thousands of clones, 85% to 95% of them present only once. The chain joins TRBV4-1 to TRBJ1-2; no firm D call. Source: CD4+ or CD8+ T cells sorted from blood, taken in a trial of the OX40 agonist ivuxolimab. The receptor was derived from an adult with an advanced solid tumor such as melanoma, head and neck, liver or kidney cancer. The CDR3 protein is CASSQDNIGDYGYTF. The CDR3 bases are TGCGCCAGCAGCCAAGATAATATAGGTGACTATGGCTACACCTTC.